The rows below give T cell receptor beta chains drawn from one sample of a study of graft-versus-host responses after intestinal transplantation. The repertoire was sequenced with immunoSEQ multiplex PCR; TCRdb's copy has only in-frame clones and lacks some. This table holds about 12,000 clones, around 88% found once. Material: PBMCs, obtained roughly 130 days after transplant. Every receptor here comes from a human patient who received an intestinal transplant, so some T cells may come from the graft donor. CDR3s include the opening cysteine and the closing phenylalanine or tryptophan. A D gene is named only where the DNA matches it firmly. Clone size is not always given. Where it is, it says once, few, many or a class for expanded clones.

TRBV5-1	TRBJ2-1	-	-	TGCGCCAGCAGCTTGCGGAACTCCTACAATGAGCAGTTCTTC	CASSLRNSYNEQFF
TRBV10-2	TRBJ2-7	-	TRBD1	TGCGCCAGCAGTGAGTCGGGACAGGAGTACGAGCAGTACTTC	CASSESGQEYEQYF
TRBV4-1	TRBJ2-6	once	TRBD1	TGCGCCAGCAGCCAAGCCGGGACAGGGGGCACTGGGGCCAACGTCCTGACTTTC	CASSQAGTGGTGANVLTF
TRBV9	TRBJ1-3	-	-	TGTGCCAGCAGCTCACTCGGAAACACCATATATTTT	CASSSLGNTIYF
TRBV5-1	TRBJ2-1	-	-	TGCGCCAGCAGCTCCGGCGGTAATGAGCAGTTCTTC	CASSSGGNEQFF
TRBV7-2	TRBJ2-1	-	-	TGTGCCAGCAGCTTAGCCGGATTTGAGCAGTTCTTC	CASSLAGFEQFF
TRBV6-1	TRBJ1-2	-	TRBD1	TGTGCCAGCAGTGAAGCTGAGGGGGCTAGTTATGGCTACACCTTC	CASSEAEGASYGYTF
TRBV10-1	TRBJ1-5	once	-	TGCGCCAGCAGTGCCGGCTCTCTGAATCAGCCCCAGCATTTT	CASSAGSLNQPQHF
TRBV5-4	TRBJ2-1	-	TRBD2	TGTGCCAGCAGCCTAAGACTAGCGGAGTACAATGAGCAGTTCTTC	CASSLRLAEYNEQFF
TRBV18	TRBJ2-6	-	-	TGTGCCAGCTCACCACCCCCTTACCGGACAAACGTCCTGACTTTC	CASSPPPYRTNVLTF
TRBV6-1	TRBJ2-1	once	TRBD2	TGTGCCAGCAGTGTGGAAGCGGGGTACTACAATGAGCAGTTCTTC	CASSVEAGYYNEQFF
TRBV19	TRBJ2-7	-	-	TGTGCCAGTAGTATCGAGGGCGGGTCCTACGAGCAGTACTTC	CASSIEGGSYEQYF
TRBV5-1	TRBJ2-2	-	-	TGCGCCAGCAGCTTGGTTGGGGCTAGCGCCCCGAACACCGGGGAGCTGTTTTTT	CASSLVGASAPNTGELFF
TRBV11-2	TRBJ2-1	-	TRBD2	TGTGCCAGCAGCTTAGGACTAGCGGGTCTGAATGAGCAGTTCTTC	CASSLGLAGLNEQFF
TRBV6-5	TRBJ2-1	-	TRBD1	TGTGCCAGCAGTTACATACAGGGGATTGTCTACAATGAGCAGTTCTTC	CASSYIQGIVYNEQFF
TRBV28	TRBJ2-6	once	-	TGTGCCAGCAGTTTACCCCCCGGACGGGCTGGGGCCAACGTCCTGACTTTC	CASSLPPGRAGANVLTF
TRBV6-6	TRBJ1-2	-	-	TGTGCCAGCAGTTACACCACGCTGGGAGGGAACGATGGCTACACCTTC	CASSYTTLGGNDGYTF
TRBV7-9	TRBJ2-4	-	-	TGTGCCAGCAGCGCGGGGTTAAACATTCAGTACTTC	CASSAGLNIQYF
TRBV18	TRBJ1-2	few	-	TGTGCCAGCTCACCGGTGGACATGATTACCAACTATGGCTACACCTTC	CASSPVDMITNYGYTF
TRBV7-9	TRBJ2-5	-	-	TGTGCCAGCAGCTTAGGGACTCTTCAAGAGACCCAGTACTTC	CASSLGTLQETQYF
TRBV6-4	TRBJ2-1	-	TRBD1	TGTGCCAGCAGTACGACAGGGGGAAGCAATGAGCAGTTCTTC	CASSTTGGSNEQFF
TRBV6-5	TRBJ2-7	-	-	TGTGCCAGCAGTTTTCGGGATAGCTACGAGCAGTACTTC	CASSFRDSYEQYF
TRBV6-5	TRBJ2-7	-	TRBD2	TGTGCCAGCAGTTACCGGACTAGCGGCTACGAGCAGTACTTC	CASSYRTSGYEQYF
TRBV27	TRBJ2-2	-	TRBD1	TGTGCCAGCAGTTTGGCAGGGGGCTTTGCCGGGGAGCTGTTTTTT	CASSLAGGFAGELFF
TRBV18	TRBJ1-3	-	-	TGTGCCAGCTCACCGGGCCAACAGGACACCATATATTTT	CASSPGQQDTIYF
TRBV2	TRBJ1-5	-	-	TGTGCCAGCAGTTCCGACGGATATCGCAATCAGCCCCAGCATTTT	CASSSDGYRNQPQHF
TRBV6-1	TRBJ2-6	many	TRBD1	TGTGCCAGCACAGGGGGCTCTGGGGCCAACGTCCTGACTTTC	CASTGGSGANVLTF
TRBV6-5	TRBJ2-7	medium-sized	-	TGTGCCAGCAGTTACTCCAGCGGTAGCTCCTACGAGCAGTACTTC	CASSYSSGSSYEQYF
TRBV6-1	TRBJ1-5	-	TRBD1	TGTGCCAGCAGAACAGGGGGCGGAAGCAATCAGCCCCAGCATTTT	CASRTGGGSNQPQHF
TRBV6-1	TRBJ1-1	-	TRBD1	TGTGCCAGCAGTGTACGGGACGGACAGGGTAACACTGAAGCTTTCTTT	CASSVRDGQGNTEAFF
TRBV6-5	TRBJ2-5	-	-	TGTGCCAGCAGTTACTTTGGCAGCCTCCAAGAGACCCAGTACTTC	CASSYFGSLQETQYF
TRBV7-9	TRBJ1-2	-	-	TGTGCCAGCAGCTTAGTCGTTGGAGGGGGTACCAACTATGGCTACACCTTC	CASSLVVGGGTNYGYTF
TRBV6-5	TRBJ1-5	-	-	TGTGCCACAAGGGGACGGAATAGCAATCAGCCCCAGCATTTT	CATRGRNSNQPQHF
TRBV5-1	TRBJ2-1	-	-	TGCGCCAGCAGCATCGCCTTAGGGGCCCGAAGTGAGCAGTTCTTC	CASSIALGARSEQFF
TRBV29-1	TRBJ2-1	few	-	TGCAGCGTTGGCCAGCGGAGTTACAATGAGCAGTTCTTC	CSVGQRSYNEQFF
TRBV5-6	TRBJ2-3	once	-	TGTGCCAGCAGCTTGGCCGCGCCAATCACAGATACGCAGTATTTT	CASSLAAPITDTQYF
TRBV4-3	TRBJ2-3	-	TRBD2	TGCGCCAGCAGCCAAGATCTAGCGGGGGGGCCAGATACGCAGTATTTT	CASSQDLAGGPDTQYF
TRBV6-4	TRBJ2-1	-	-	TGTGCCAGCAGTGATCGGGAGAACAATGAGCAGTTCTTC	CASSDRENNEQFF
TRBV27	TRBJ2-7	once	-	TGTGCCAGCAGTGCCGGGACTGCCGTCGGAGAGCAGTACTTC	CASSAGTAVGEQYF
TRBV9	TRBJ2-7	-	-	TGTGCCAGCAGCGTATCAGGGAACTCCTACGAGCAGTACTTC	CASSVSGNSYEQYF
TRBV9	TRBJ2-2	-	TRBD2	TGTGCCAGCAGCGTCACTAGCGGGAGTAGGATAAACACCGGGGAGCTGTTTTTT	CASSVTSGSRINTGELFF